The subject of this entry is one TCR beta chain. Its cognate antigen is unknown. ViraFEST expansion of antigen-specific CD4+ T cells with viral peptide pools preceded sequencing. Subsequent to roughly 9 days of culture, CD4+ T cells were isolated. Previously uninfected by SARS-CoV-2, the vaccine recipients also showed negative nucleocapsid antibodies. IL-2 medium supplanted half the medium on days 3 and 7. CDR3 length equals 15 residues. Germline V CDR1 and CDR2: KGHDR, SFDVKD. V lost 3 bases and J lost 4; bases outside the gene matches: 4. This table comes from immunoSEQ multiplex PCR, and its TCRdb copy is limited to in-frame clones, with some not included. Found here are some 70,000 clones, approximately 80% of them singletons; the top ten hold approximately 12%. This sample is part of a study of vaccination effects on CD4 cells after COVID-19. Study as a whole: Vaccine administered to participants consisted of two doses of either BNT162b2 or mRNA-1273. Study outcomes and limitations: Infection- and vaccine-induced clones contracted markedly late after vaccination.

This sequence joins TRBV24-1 and TRBJ2-3; 9 bases map to TRBD2. The sequence was collected from a human donor who received a COVID-19 vaccine. This sample comprised CD4+ T cells from PBMCs cultured with SARS-CoV-2 spike peptides, obtained before COVID-19 vaccination. The CDR3 nucleotides are TGTGCCACCAGTGATCTGATAGCGGGGGCAGATACGCAGTATTTT. It is translated as CATSDLIAGADTQYF.